The 14 T cell receptor beta chains below come from one sample, sequenced in a study of PD-1 blockade in classical Hodgkin lymphoma. Produced via immunoSEQ multiplex PCR; TCRdb's table is partial and in-frame only. The data contain about 93,000 clones, roughly 76% of them seen just once; the ten biggest clones take up around 17%. Every one of the patients relapsed after autologous stem cell transplantation (brentuximab vedotin exposure was variable). Material: peripheral blood mononuclear cells (PBMCs), obtained before the second cycle of nivolumab. All receptors come from a human donor with classical Hodgkin lymphoma.

The chain joins TRBV11-3 to TRBJ2-1; 11 bases fit TRBD2. Germline V gene data show CDR1 as SGHNT and CDR2 as YENEEA. This CDR3 region has 17 residues. V lost 1 base to trimming and J lost 3 bases; unmatched junction nucleotides: 5. The CDR3 reads CASSLGEGLAGYNEQFF. CDR3 nucleotide sequence: TGTGCCAGCAGCTTAGGGGAAGGACTAGCGGGCTACAATGAGCAGTTCTTC.

V and J are TRBV19 and TRBJ2-1; 9 positions match TRBD2. Germline assignment: CDR1 LNHDA and CDR2 SQIVND (reference sequence). The CDR3 consists of 16 residues. Trimming at V came to 9 bases and at J to 4 bases, leaving 13 bases not matched to a gene. This CDR3 is CASRGDTSGWYNEQFF. The CDR3, as DNA: TGTGCCAGCCGGGGAGATACTAGCGGGTGGTACAATGAGCAGTTCTTC.

V gene TRBV5-4 combines with J gene TRBJ2-2, with D possibly matching TRBD2 (5 bases). V lost 3 bases and J lost 4, with 22 bases in between. Looked up from germline, CDR1 is SGHNT and CDR2 is YYREEE (reference sequence). The CDR3 is 18 amino acids. DNA for the CDR3: TGTGCCAGCAGCTCCATAGGACGGGGATCCTCAGTCACCGGGGAGCTGTTTTTT. Residues: CASSSIGRGSSVTGELFF.

This rearrangement joins TRBV10-3 to TRBJ1-1; no reliable D call. The CDR3 spans 15 residues. The germline V gene encodes CDR1 ENHRY and CDR2 SYGVKD. Trimming stripped 1 base from V and 1 base from J, with 10 bases between. The CDR3, as DNA: TGTGCCATCAGTGAGTTCGGCCAGCAGAACACTGAAGCTTTCTTT. Its protein product is CAISEFGQQNTEAFF.

This clone was seen a single time. The chain carries TRBV6-6 and TRBJ1-4, with 7 bases matching TRBD1. This CDR3 has 14 residues. CDR1 is MNHNY, CDR2 SVGAGI, per germline (reference sequence). The J segment lost 4 bases and the V segment lost 8 bases, leaving 7 bases of the junction unmatched. CDR3 coding DNA: TGTGCCAGCCGGCCGGGACAGATTAATGAAAAACTGTTTTTT. Protein sequence: CASRPGQINEKLFF.

The J gene is TRBJ2-3, the V gene TRBV30; D ambiguous. CDR1 is GTSNPN, CDR2 SVGIG, per germline (reference sequence). The CDR3 extends over 13 amino acids. V shed 0 bases and J shed 2 bases, with 6 bases lying between them. The CDR3 nucleotides are TGTGCCTGGAGTGTGGGGATCACAGATACGCAGTATTTT. Translation: CAWSVGITDTQYF.

The CDR3 reads CSASIPGQGKTGELFF. The CDR3 DNA is TGCAGCGCCTCCATCCCGGGACAGGGCAAAACCGGGGAGCTGTTTTTT. The chain employs TRBV29-1 and TRBJ2-2, with TRBD1 matching 9 bases. The CDR3 is made up of 16 amino acids. With 7 bases clipped from V and 5 bases from J, the junction kept 14 bases outside the gene matches. Germline V gene data show CDR1 as SQVTM and CDR2 as ANQGSEA.

Points on this clone: Other DNA sequences within the sample encode an identical CDR3. This chain uses TRBV10-3 with TRBJ2-7; D is unresolved. The CDR3 has 12 amino acids. Per the germline V gene, CDR1 is ENHRY and CDR2 is SYGVKD. The ends were cut back, 8 bases at V and 3 bases at J, with 11 bases in the middle. CDR3 nucleotides: TGTGCCATCTCTGGCGGTGACTACGAGCAGTACTTC. This sequence encodes CAISGGDYEQYF.

V usage is TRBV6-1 and J usage is TRBJ1-2; 8 nucleotides align to TRBD1. Trimming removed 6 bases from V and 8 bases from J; junction bases left unmatched: 8. This CDR3 region has 13 residues. From germline, CDR1 is MNHNS and CDR2 SASEGT. In DNA, the CDR3 is TGTGCCAGCAGGCTTCAGGGGGCGCAGGGCTACACCTTC. Translation gives CASRLQGAQGYTF.

The chain carries TRBV6-1 and TRBJ2-5, with a tentative D call TRBD2 (5 bases). Germline lookup yields CDR1 MNHNS and CDR2 SASEGT. The CDR3 sequence is 14 residues long. The V and J ends lost 6 bases and 5 bases respectively, with 16 bases between them. CDR3 residues: CASSLDPPGETQYF. The CDR3 nucleotides are TGTGCCAGCAGCCTGGACCCCCCGGGGGAGACCCAGTACTTC.

The rearrangement uses TRBV7-9 and TRBJ1-4; 8 nucleotides align to TRBD1. Losses at the gene ends were 3 bases for V and 0 bases for J; bases not matched to a gene: 12. The CDR3 length is 19 residues. CDR1 SEHNR and CDR2 FQNEAQ come from the germline V gene (reference sequence). For the CDR3, the DNA is TGTGCCAGCAGCTTGAGCATGGGGACAGGAACCTCAACTAATGAAAAACTGTTTTTT. As protein: CASSLSMGTGTSTNEKLFF.

The sample holds one count of this clone. The V gene is TRBV6-1, the J gene TRBJ2-1; D not certain. Trimming left V 5 bases short and J 7 bases short, with 12 bases between. There are 13 residues in the CDR3. Germline values: CDR1 MNHNS, CDR2 SASEGT. This chain's CDR3 is CASSSTVRNEQFF. CDR3 bases: TGTGCCAGCAGTTCCACGGTGAGGAATGAGCAGTTCTTC.

V and J are TRBV2 and TRBJ2-3; 10 bases are a match to TRBD2. The CDR3 totals 13 residues. CDR1 and CDR2 (germline): SNHLY, FYNNEI. J lost 5 bases, V lost 8 bases, and 4 bases had no gene match. The CDR3 region has the DNA TGTGCCAGCGGACGGACTAGCGGAGATACGCAGTATTTT. It codes for CASGRTSGDTQYF.

The chain links TRBV30 to TRBJ2-5; D remains unclear. The CDR3 is made up of 14 amino acids. Germline V lookup: CDR1 GTSNPN, CDR2 SVGIG (reference sequence). V lost 0 bases, J lost 1 base, and 9 bases lay in between. CDR3 protein: CAWSVLRIQETQYF. CDR3 bases: TGTGCCTGGAGTGTACTTAGGATCCAAGAGACCCAGTACTTC. Supplemented by reference TRBV30 and TRBJ2-5, the full variable domain reads SQTIHQWPATLVQPVGSPLSLECTVEGTSNPNLYWYRQAAGRGLQLLFYSVGIGQISSEVPQNLSASRPQDRQFILSSKKLLLSDSGFYLCAWSVLRIQETQYFGPGTRLLVL.